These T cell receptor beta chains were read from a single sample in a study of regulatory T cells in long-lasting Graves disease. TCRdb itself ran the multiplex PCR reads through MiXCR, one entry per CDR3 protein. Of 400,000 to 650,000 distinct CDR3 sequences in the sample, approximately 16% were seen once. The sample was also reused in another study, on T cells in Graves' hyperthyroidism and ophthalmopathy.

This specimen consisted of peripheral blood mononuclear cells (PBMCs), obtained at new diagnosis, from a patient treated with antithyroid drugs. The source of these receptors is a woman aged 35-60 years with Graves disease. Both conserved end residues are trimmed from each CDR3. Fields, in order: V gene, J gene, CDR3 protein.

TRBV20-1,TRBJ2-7,SANRERTYEQY
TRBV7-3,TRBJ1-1,ASSPSGTTNTEAF
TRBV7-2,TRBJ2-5,ASSLEVGEAQY
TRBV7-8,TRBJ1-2,ASSLEVGRAYGYT
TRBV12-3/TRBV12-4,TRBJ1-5,ASSQGARLNQPQH
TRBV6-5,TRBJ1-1,ASSSYRAGGNTEAF
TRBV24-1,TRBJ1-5,ATSDQGEPQH
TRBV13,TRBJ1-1,ASSADRRNTEAF
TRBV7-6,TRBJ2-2,ASSTLTGSVGELF
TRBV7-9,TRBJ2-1,ASRLGDRGLDEQF
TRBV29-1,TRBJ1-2,SVTVDYGYT
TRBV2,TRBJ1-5,AAAGHSNQPQH
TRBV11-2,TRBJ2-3,ASSPGGVTQY
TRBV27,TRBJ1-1,ASRSGQGSEAF
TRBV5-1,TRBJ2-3,ASSLGDSTDTQY
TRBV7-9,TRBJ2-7,ASSLVSAGSEQY
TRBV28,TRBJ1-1,ASATAQPNTEAF
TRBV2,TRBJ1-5,ASRPRVAGGNQPQH
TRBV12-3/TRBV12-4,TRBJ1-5,ASSSMGSNQPQH
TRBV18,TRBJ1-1,ASSANLGTEAF
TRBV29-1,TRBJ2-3,SVVGGTTDTQY
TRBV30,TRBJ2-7,AWSVGSGSYEQY
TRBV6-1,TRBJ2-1,ASRPRRGAGEQF
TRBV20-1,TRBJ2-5,SAREPGPKETQY
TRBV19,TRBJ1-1,ASTSAVWAEAF
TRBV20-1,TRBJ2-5,SARAGTGAETQY
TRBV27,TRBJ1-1,ASSLFGQDTEAF
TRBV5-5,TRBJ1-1,ASSWGTDMNTEAF
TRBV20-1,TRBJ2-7,SARATQANPPYEQY
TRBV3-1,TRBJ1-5,ASSQGWTGQPQH
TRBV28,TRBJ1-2,ASRDVPNYGYT
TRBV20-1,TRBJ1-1,SASTGAVTEAF
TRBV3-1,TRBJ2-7,ASSQEILSYEQY
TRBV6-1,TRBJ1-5,ASSRQGLSNQPQH
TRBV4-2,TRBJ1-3,ASSQVGTGANTIY
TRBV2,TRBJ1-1,ASSENRGEAF
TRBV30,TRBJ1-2,ARRQGLDYGYT
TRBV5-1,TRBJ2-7,ASSPDREYYEQY
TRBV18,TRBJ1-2,ASSPTTAPYGYT
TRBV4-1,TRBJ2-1,ASSQGPTSGRGDEQF
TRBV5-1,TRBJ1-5,ASSWEGGAGQPQH
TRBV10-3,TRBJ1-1,AIRGQGAHSEAF
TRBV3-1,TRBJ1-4,ASSPGTATNEKLF
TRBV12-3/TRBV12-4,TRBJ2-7,ASSLDWTAQLEQY
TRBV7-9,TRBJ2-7,ASSSLGVRLDEQY
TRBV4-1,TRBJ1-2,ASSQETGANYGYT
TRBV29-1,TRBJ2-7,SGETGAYEQY
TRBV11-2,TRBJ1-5,ASSLSAQGYSNQPQH
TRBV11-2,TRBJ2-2,ASSPGSSGELF
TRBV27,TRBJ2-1,ASSLRGGGRYNEQF
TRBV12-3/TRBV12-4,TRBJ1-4,ASSETLYILSTNEKLF
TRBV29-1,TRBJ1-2,SVSPQQGTYGYT
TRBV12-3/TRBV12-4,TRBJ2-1,ASSFTDRLEQF
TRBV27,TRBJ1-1,ASSFNGTGNTEAF
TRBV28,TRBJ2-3,ASSLWGYSADTQY
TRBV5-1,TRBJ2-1,ASSLDAPNNEQF
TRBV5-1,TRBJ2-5,ASSLSGTAAETQY
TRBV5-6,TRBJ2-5,ASSLLQGKETQY